Listed here are 9 T cell receptor beta chains from one sample, sequenced in a study of blood T cell repertoires in COVID-19. TCRdb keeps only in-frame clones here, not all; method: immunoSEQ multiplex PCR. The sample holds 240,000 or so clones, 70% to 90% seen once. Sequencing used peripheral blood. The source of these receptors is a man aged 55 to 70 with acute or convalescent COVID-19.

This clone was seen a handful of times. The chain links TRBV30 to TRBJ1-5; a weak D match, TRBD1 (6 bases). CDR3 size: 14 residues. V was cut by 1 base and J by 5 bases, with 12 bases left in between. Germline V gives CDR1 GTSNPN, CDR2 SVGIG (reference sequence). In nucleotides, the CDR3 is TGTGCCTGGAGTGCCAGGGGATTTTATCAGCCCCAGCATTTT. Translation: CAWSARGFYQPQHF.

The chain joins TRBV3-1 (or the pseudogene TRBV3-2) to TRBJ2-2; D is unresolved. Per germline, CDR1 LGHDT and CDR2 YNNKEL (reference sequence). The V end lost 4 bases, the J end lost 3 bases, and 3 bases lay between the germline ends. The CDR3 length is 12 residues. The chain's CDR3 is CASSRDTGELFF. CDR3 nucleotides: TGTGCCAGCAGCCGAGACACCGGGGAGCTGTTTTTT.

This clone turned up a few times. The genes are TRBV11-3 and TRBJ2-7, with 8 bases aligning to TRBD2. The V segment lost 2 bases and the J segment 7 bases; nucleotides outside the gene matches: 7. CDR1 is SGHNT, CDR2 YENEEA, per germline. The CDR3 runs 14 residues. The CDR3, as DNA: TGTGCCAGCAGCTTAAGCAGCGGGAGCGGAGAGCAGTACTTC. As protein: CASSLSSGSGEQYF.

V is TRBV18 and J is TRBJ2-1; weak D call: TRBD2 (5 bases). CDR1 and CDR2 from the germline V gene are KGHSH and LQKENI. V lost 3 bases and J 5 bases, leaving 8 bases between the germline ends. This CDR3 comprises 13 residues. Here the CDR3 DNA reads TGTGCCAGCTCACCGAGGGTAGACAATGAGCAGTTCTTC. This translates into CASSPRVDNEQFF.

The V and J genes are TRBV5-6 and TRBJ2-3, with 12 bases identical to TRBD2. The length of the CDR3 is 15 residues. Germline V gene lookup returns CDR1 SGHDT and CDR2 YYEEEE. J was trimmed by 6 bases and V by 4 bases; bases with no gene match: 6. The CDR3 DNA is TGTGCCAGCAGCCTGACTAGCGGGAGATGGGATACGCAGTATTTT. Translation gives CASSLTSGRWDTQYF.

The chain has TRBV7-2 and TRBJ2-7; 8 nucleotides match TRBD1. V shed 4 bases and J 5 bases; nucleotides not matched to a gene: 4. Germline values: CDR1 SGHTA, CDR2 FQGNSA. This CDR3 is 13 amino acids long. CDR3 region: CASSSQDRDEQYF. DNA of the CDR3: TGTGCCAGCAGCTCACAGGACAGGGACGAGCAGTACTTC.

This chain uses TRBV30 with TRBJ1-1; D is unresolved. The V gene lost 2 bases and the J gene lost 0 bases, with 4 bases spanning the gap. The germline CDR1 and CDR2 sequences are GTSNPN and SVGIG (reference sequence). CDR3 length equals 12 residues. CDR3 nucleotide sequence: TGTGCCTGGAGTCCGTTGAACACTGAAGCTTTCTTT. Residues: CAWSPLNTEAFF.

The chain has TRBV6-1 and TRBJ2-7, with 8 bases aligning to TRBD1. The CDR3 loop spans 15 amino acids. J was trimmed by 0 bases and V by 2 bases; bases with no gene match: 3. CDR1 and CDR2 from the germline V gene are MNHNS and SASEGT. The CDR3 is CASSESTGGSYEQYF. CDR3 sequence (DNA): TGTGCCAGCAGTGAATCCACAGGGGGCTCCTACGAGCAGTACTTC.

This chain uses TRBV9 with TRBJ2-4; D might be TRBD2 (6 bases). The germline V and J ends were trimmed by 4 bases and 0 bases, with 11 bases remaining between them. Germline V CDR1 and CDR2: SGDLS, YYNGEE. The CDR3 consists of 15 residues. The CDR3 sequence is CASSPEGKAKNIQYF. The DNA for the CDR3 is TGTGCCAGCAGCCCGGAGGGAAAAGCCAAAAACATTCAGTACTTC.